Each of the 3 T cell receptor beta chains below was sequenced from the same sample in a study of CD8 T cells in Susac syndrome. The RNA, 0.5 to 1 ug, was put through reverse transcription using random hexamers. TCRdb analysed the immunoSEQ multiplex PCR reads with MiXCR anew, one entry per CDR3 protein. The table has around 85,000 distinct CDR3 sequences, more than 85% seen once. The sample taken for sequencing was CD8+ T cells from PBMCs. The receptors were sampled from a human donor with Susac syndrome.

V is TRBV27 and J is TRBJ2-7; possibly TRBD2 for D (6 bases). V was trimmed by 5 bases and J by 5 bases, leaving 13 bases between them. CDR1 is MNHEY and CDR2 is SMNVEV in the germline V gene (reference sequence). This CDR3 spans 13 amino acids. As DNA, the CDR3 is TGTGCCAGCAGTACCGGGGGTTTGGACGAGCAGTACTTC. Protein: CASSTGGLDEQYF.

The CDR3 sequence: CSVENYNEQFF. CDR3 nucleotide sequence: TGCAGCGTTGAAAACTACAATGAGCAGTTCTTC. This sequence joins TRBV29-1 and TRBJ2-1; D not certain. Germline-derived CDR1 and CDR2 are SQVTM and ANQGSEA. The CDR3 consists of 11 residues. Trimming took 2 bases from V and 3 from J, leaving 2 bases between them.

The rearrangement uses TRBV6-2 or TRBV6-3 and TRBJ2-7, with D perhaps TRBD2 (5 bases). The V end was cut by 5 bases, the J end by 6 bases, with 11 bases between. This CDR3 is 12 amino acids long. The germline gives CDR1 MNHEY, CDR2 SVGEGT. This CDR3 reads CASSPDWAEQYF. As DNA, the CDR3 is TGTGCCAGCAGTCCGGACTGGGCCGAGCAGTACTTC.